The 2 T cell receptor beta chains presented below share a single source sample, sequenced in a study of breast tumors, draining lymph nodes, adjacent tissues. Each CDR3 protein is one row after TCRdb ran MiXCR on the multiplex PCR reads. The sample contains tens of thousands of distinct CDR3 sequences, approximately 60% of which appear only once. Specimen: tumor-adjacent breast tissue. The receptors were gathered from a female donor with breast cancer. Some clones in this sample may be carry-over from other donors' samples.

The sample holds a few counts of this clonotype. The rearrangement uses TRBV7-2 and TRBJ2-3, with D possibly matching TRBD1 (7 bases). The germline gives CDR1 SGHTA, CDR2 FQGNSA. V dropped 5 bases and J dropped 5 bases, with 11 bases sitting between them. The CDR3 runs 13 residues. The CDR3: CASSPRDRDTQYF. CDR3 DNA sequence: TGTGCCAGCAGCCCGCGGGACAGAGATACGCAGTATTTT.

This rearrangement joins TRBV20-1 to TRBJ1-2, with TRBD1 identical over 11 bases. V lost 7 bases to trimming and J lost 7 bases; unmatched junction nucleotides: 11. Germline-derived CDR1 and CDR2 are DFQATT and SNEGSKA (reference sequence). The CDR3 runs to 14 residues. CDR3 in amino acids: CSVQDRGRLAGYTF. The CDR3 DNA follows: TGCAGTGTCCAGGACAGGGGGCGTTTGGCTGGCTACACCTTC.